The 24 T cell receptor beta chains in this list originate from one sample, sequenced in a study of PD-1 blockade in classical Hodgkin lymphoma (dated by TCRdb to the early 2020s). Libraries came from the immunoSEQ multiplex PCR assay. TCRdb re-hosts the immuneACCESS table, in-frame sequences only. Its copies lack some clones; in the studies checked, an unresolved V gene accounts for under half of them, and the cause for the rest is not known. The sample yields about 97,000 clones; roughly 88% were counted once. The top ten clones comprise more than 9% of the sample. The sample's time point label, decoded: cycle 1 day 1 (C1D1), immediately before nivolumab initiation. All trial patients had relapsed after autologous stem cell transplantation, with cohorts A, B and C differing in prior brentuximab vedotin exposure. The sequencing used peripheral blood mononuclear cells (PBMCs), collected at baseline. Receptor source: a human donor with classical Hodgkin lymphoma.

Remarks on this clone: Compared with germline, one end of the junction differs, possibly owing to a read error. CDR3 amino acids: CASSLARTGKETQYF. The CDR3 nucleotides read TGTGCCAGCAGCTTGGCCCGGACAGGGAAAGAGACCCAGTACTTC. The rearrangement links TRBV5-1 to TRBJ2-5; 8 bases align to TRBD1. CDR1 and CDR2 (germline): SGHRS, YFSETQ. This CDR3 spans 15 amino acids.

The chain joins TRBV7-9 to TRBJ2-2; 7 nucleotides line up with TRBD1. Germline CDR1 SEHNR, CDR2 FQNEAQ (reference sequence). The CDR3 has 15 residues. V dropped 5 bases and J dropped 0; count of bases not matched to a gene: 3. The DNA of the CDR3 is TGTGCCAGCAGCCCTCAGGGGGCGAACACCGGGGAGCTGTTTTTT. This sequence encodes CASSPQGANTGELFF.

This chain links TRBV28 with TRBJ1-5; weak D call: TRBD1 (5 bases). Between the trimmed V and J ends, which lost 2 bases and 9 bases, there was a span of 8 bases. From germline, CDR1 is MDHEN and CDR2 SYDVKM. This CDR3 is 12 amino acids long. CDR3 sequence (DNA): TGTGCCAGCAGTTTACGGGGGGGGCCCCAGCATTTT. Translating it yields CASSLRGGPQHF.

CDR3 sequence: CASSLASGTSGGLLYNEQFF. DNA of the CDR3: TGCGCCAGCAGCTTGGCCTCCGGGACTAGCGGGGGGTTACTCTACAATGAGCAGTTCTTC. The chain has TRBV5-1 and TRBJ2-1; 15 nucleotides align to TRBD2. This CDR3 has 20 amino acids. The V gene end was trimmed by 0 bases and the J gene end by 3 bases; junction bases not matched to a gene: 10. Germline V CDR1 and CDR2: SGHRS, YFSETQ.

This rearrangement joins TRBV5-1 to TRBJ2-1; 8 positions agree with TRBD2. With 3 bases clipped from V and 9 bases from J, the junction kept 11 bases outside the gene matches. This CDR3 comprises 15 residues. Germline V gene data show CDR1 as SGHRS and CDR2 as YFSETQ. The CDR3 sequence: CASSWEGLEGSEQFF. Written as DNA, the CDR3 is TGCGCCAGCAGCTGGGAGGGACTAGAAGGGTCTGAGCAGTTCTTC.

DNA for the CDR3: TGTGCCAGTAGTTATCGGACCTACCCAGCTAACTATGGCTACACCTTC. Translating gives CASSYRTYPANYGYTF. The rearrangement joins TRBV19 to TRBJ1-2; D unclear. Germline V gene lookup returns CDR1 LNHDA and CDR2 SQIVND (reference sequence). The CDR3 consists of 16 residues. Trimming took off 5 bases at V and 0 bases at J, with 16 bases between the two ends.

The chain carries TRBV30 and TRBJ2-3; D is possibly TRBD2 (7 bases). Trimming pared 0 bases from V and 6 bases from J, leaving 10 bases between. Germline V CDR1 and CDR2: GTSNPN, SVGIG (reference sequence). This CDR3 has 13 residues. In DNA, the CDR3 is TGTGCCTGGAGTGTACGGGGGGCCGATACGCAGTATTTT. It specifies CAWSVRGADTQYF.

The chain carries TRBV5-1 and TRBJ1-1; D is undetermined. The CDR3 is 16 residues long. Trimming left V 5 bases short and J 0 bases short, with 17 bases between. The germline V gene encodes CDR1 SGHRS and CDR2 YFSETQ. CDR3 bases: TGCGCCAGCAGAGGAAGCCCGATTTACTTGAACACTGAAGCTTTCTTT. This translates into CASRGSPIYLNTEAFF.

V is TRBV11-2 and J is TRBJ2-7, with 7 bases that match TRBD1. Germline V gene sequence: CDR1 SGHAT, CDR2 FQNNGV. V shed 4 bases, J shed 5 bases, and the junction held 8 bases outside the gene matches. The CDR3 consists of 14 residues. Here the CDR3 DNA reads TGTGCCAGCAGCTCGGGACAGTCTCAGCACGAGCAGTACTTC. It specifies CASSSGQSQHEQYF.

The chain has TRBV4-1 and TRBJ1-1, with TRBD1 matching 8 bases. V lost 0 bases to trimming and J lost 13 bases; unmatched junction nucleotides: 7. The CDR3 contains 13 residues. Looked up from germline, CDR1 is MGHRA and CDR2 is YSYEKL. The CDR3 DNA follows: TGCGCCAGCAGCCAAGACCGGGACAGGCTACGTTTCTTT. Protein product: CASSQDRDRLRFF.

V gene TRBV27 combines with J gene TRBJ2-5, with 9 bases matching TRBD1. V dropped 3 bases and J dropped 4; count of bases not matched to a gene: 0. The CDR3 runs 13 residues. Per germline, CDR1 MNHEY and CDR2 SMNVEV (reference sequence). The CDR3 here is CASSLDRGETQYF. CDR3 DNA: TGTGCCAGCAGTTTGGACAGGGGAGAGACCCAGTACTTC.

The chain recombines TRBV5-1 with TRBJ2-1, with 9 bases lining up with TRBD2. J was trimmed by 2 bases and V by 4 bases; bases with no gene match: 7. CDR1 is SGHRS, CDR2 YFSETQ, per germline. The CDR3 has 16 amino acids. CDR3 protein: CASSAGAGGPYNEQFF. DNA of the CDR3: TGCGCCAGCAGCGCTGGCGCGGGAGGGCCCTACAATGAGCAGTTCTTC. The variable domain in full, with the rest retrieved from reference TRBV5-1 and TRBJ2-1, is KAGVTQTPRYLIKTRGQQVTLSCSPISGHRSVSWYQQTPGQGLQFLFEYFSETQRNKGNFPGRFSGRQFSNSRSEMNVSTLELGDSALYLCASSAGAGGPYNEQFFGPGTRLTVL.

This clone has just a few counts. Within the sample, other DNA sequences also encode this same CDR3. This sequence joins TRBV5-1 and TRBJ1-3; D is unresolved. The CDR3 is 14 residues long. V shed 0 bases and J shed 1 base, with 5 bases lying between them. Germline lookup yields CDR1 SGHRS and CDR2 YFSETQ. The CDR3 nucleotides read TGCGCCAGCAGCTTGGACATTTCTGGAAACACCATATATTTT. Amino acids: CASSLDISGNTIYF.

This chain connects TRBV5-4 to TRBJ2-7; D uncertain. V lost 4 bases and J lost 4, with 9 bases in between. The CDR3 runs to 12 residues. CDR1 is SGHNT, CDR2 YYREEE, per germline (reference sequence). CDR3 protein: CASSTGPYEQYF. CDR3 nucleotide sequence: TGTGCCAGCAGCACCGGACCATACGAGCAGTACTTC.

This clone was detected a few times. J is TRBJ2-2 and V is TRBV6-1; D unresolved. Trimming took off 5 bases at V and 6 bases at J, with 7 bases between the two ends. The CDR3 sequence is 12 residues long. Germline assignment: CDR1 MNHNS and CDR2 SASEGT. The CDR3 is CASSTNAGELFF. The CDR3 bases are TGTGCCAGCAGTACCAACGCCGGGGAGCTGTTTTTT.

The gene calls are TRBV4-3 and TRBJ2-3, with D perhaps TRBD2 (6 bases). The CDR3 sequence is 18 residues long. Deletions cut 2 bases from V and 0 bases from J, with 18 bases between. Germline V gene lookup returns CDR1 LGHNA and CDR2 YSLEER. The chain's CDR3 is CASSQTLSSAPSTDTQYF. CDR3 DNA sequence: TGCGCCAGCAGCCAAACCCTCTCTAGCGCCCCTAGCACAGATACGCAGTATTTT.

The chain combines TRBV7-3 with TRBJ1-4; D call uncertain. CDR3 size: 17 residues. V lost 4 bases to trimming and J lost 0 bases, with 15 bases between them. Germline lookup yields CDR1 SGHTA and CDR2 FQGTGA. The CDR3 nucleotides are TGTGCCAGCAGCTCCCCCGACGACCCTGCAACTAATGAAAAACTGTTTTTT. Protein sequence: CASSSPDDPATNEKLFF.

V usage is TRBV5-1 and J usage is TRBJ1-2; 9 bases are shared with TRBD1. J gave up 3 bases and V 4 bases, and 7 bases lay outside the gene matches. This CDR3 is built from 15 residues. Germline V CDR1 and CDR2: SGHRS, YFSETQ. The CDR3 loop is CASSVGDRVDYGYTF. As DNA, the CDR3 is TGCGCCAGCAGCGTCGGGGACAGGGTGGACTATGGCTACACCTTC.

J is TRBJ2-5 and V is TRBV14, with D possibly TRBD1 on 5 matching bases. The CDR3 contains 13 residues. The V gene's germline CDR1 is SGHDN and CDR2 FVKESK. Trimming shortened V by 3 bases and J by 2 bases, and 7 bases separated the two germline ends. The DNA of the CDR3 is TGTGCCAGCAGCCACCAGGGACAAGAGACCCAGTACTTC. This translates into CASSHQGQETQYF. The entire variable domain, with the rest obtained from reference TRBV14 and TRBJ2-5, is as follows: EAGVTQFPSHSVIEKGQTVTLRCDPISGHDNLYWYRRVMGKEIKFLLHFVKESKQDESGMPNNRFLAERTGGTYSTLKVQPAELEDSGVYFCASSHQGQETQYFGPGTRLLVL.

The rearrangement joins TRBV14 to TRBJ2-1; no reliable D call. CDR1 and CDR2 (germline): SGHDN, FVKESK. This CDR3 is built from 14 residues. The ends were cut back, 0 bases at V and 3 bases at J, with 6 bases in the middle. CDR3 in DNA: TGTGCCAGCAGCCAAGATCCTAGCTACAATGAGCAGTTCTTC. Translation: CASSQDPSYNEQFF.

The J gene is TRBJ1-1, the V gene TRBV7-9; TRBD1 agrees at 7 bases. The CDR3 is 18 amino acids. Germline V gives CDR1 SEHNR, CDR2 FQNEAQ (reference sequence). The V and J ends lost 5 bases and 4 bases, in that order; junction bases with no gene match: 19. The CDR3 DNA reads TGTGCCAGCAGCGGGTACACCTACCCGACAGGGTTCGGCACTGAAGCTTTCTTT. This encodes CASSGYTYPTGFGTEAFF.

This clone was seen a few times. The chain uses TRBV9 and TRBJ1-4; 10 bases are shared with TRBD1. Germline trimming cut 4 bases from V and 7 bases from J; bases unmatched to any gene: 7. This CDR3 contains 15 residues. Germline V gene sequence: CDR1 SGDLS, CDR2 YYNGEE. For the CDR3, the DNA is TGTGCCAGCAGCTACAGGACAGGGGGAGGTGAAAAACTGTTTTTT. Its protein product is CASSYRTGGGEKLFF. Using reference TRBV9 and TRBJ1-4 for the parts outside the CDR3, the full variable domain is DSGVTQTPKHLITATGQRVTLRCSPRSGDLSVYWYQQSLDQGLQFLIQYYNGEERAKGNILERFSAQQFPDLHSELNLSSLELGDSALYFCASSYRTGGGEKLFFGSGTQLSVL.

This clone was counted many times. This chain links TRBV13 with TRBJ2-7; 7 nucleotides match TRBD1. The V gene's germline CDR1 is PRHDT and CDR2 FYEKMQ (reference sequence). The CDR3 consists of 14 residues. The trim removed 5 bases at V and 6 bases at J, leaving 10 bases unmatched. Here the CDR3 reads CASSPTDRVSEQYF. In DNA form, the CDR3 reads TGTGCCAGCAGCCCGACAGACAGGGTAAGCGAGCAGTACTTC. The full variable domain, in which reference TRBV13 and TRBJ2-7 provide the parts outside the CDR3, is AAGVIQSPRHLIKEKRETATLKCYPIPRHDTVYWYQQGPGQDPQFLISFYEKMQSDKGSIPDRFSAQQFSDYHSELNMSSLELGDSALYFCASSPTDRVSEQYFGPGTRLTVT.

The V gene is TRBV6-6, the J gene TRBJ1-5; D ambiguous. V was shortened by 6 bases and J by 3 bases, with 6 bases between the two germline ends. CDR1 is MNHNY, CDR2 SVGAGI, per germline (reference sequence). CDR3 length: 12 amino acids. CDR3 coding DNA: TGTGCCAGCAGGGTCCTCAATCAGCCCCAGCATTTT. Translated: CASRVLNQPQHF.